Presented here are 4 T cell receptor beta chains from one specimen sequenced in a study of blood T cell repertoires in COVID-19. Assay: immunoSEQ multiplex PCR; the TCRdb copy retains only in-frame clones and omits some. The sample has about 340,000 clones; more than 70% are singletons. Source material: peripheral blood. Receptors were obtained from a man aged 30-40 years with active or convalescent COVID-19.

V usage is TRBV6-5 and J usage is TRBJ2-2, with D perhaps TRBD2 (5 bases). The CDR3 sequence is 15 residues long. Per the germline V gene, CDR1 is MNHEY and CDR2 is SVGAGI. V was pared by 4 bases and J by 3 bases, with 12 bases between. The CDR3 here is CASSFKDSYTGELFF. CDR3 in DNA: TGTGCCAGCAGTTTTAAGGACTCCTACACCGGGGAGCTGTTTTTT.

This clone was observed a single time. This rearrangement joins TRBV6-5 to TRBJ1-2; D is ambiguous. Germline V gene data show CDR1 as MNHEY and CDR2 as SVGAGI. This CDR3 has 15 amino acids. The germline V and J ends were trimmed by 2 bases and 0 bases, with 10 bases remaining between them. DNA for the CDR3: TGTGCCAGCAGTTACCGTGGAGGAGCTAACTATGGCTACACCTTC. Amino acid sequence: CASSYRGGANYGYTF.

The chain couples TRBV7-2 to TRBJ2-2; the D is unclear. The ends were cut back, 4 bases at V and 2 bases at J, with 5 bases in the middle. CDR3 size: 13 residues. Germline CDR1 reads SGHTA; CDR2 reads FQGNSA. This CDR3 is CASSSTNTGELFF. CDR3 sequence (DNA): TGTGCCAGCAGCTCCACTAACACCGGGGAGCTGTTTTTT.

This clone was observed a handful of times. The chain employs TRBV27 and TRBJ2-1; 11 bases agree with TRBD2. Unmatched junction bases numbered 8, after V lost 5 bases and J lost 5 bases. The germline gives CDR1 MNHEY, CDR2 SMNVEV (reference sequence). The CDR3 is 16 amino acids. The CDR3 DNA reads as TGTGCCAGCAGTCAACTAGCGGGGGCACCCAACAATGAGCAGTTCTTC. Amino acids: CASSQLAGAPNNEQFF.